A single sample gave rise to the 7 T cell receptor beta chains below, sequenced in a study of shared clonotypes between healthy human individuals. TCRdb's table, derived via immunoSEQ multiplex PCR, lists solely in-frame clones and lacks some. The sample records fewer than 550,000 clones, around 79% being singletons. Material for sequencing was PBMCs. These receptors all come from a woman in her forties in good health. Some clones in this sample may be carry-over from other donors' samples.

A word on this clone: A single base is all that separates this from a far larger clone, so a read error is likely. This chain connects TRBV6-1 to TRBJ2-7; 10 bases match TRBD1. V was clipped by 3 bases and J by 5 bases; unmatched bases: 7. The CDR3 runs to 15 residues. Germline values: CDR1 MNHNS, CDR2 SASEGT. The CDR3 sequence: CASSESGTGDNEQYF. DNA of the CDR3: TGTGCCAGCAGTGAGAGCGGGACAGGGGATAACGAGCAGTACTTC.

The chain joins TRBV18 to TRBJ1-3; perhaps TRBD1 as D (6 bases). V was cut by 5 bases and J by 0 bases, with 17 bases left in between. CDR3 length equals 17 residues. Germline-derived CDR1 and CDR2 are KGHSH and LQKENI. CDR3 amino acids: CASSAQSGASSGNTIYF. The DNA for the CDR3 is TGTGCCAGCTCAGCACAGTCAGGGGCGTCCTCTGGAAACACCATATATTTT.

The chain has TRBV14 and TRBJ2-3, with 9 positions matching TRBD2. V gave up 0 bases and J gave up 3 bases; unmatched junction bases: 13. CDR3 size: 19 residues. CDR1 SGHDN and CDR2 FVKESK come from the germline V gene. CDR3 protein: CASSQDRGSGSRVTDTQYF. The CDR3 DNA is TGTGCCAGCAGCCAAGATCGTGGTAGCGGGAGTAGGGTAACAGATACGCAGTATTTT.

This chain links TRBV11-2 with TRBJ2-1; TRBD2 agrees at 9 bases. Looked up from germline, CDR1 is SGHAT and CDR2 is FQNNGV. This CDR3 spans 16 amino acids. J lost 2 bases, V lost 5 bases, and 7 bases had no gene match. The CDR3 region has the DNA TGTGCCAGCAGCCGAGAGCGGGAGGAGGCCTACAATGAGCAGTTCTTC. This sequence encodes CASSREREEAYNEQFF. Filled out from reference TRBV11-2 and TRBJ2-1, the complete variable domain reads EAGVAQSPRYKIIEKRQSVAFWCNPISGHATLYWYQQILGQGPKLLIQFQNNGVVDDSQLPKDRFSAERLKGVDSTLKIQPAKLEDSAVYLCASSREREEAYNEQFFGPGTRLTVL.

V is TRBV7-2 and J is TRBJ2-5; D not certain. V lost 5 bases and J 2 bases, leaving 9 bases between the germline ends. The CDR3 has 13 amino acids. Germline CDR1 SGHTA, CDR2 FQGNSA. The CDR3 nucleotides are TGTGCCAGCAGCGAACGGGCACAAGAGACCCAGTACTTC. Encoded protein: CASSERAQETQYF. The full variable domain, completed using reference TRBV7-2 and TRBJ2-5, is GAGVSQSPSNKVTEKGKDVELRCDPISGHTALYWYRQSLGQGLEFLIYFQGNSAPDKSGLPSDRFSAERTGGSVSTLTIQRTQQEDSAVYLCASSERAQETQYFGPGTRLLVL.

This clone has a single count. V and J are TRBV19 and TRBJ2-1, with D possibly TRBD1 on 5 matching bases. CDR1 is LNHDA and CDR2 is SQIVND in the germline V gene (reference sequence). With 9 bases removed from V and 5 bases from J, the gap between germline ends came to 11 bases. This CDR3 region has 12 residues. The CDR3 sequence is CARGAADNEQFF. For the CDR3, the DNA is TGTGCCAGAGGGGCAGCCGACAATGAGCAGTTCTTC. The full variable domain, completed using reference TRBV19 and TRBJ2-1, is DGGITQSPKYLFRKEGQNVTLSCEQNLNHDAMYWYRQDPGQGLRLIYYSQIVNDFQKGDIAEGYSVSREKKESFPLTVTSAQKNPTAFYLCARGAADNEQFFGPGTRLTVL.

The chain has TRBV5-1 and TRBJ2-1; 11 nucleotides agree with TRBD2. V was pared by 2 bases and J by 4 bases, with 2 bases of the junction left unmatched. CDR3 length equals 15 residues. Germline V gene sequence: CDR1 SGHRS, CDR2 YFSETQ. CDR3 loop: CASSFSGREYNEQFF. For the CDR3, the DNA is TGCGCCAGCAGCTTTAGCGGGAGGGAGTACAATGAGCAGTTCTTC.